Here is one T cell receptor (beta chain) with its context. Its cognate antigen has yet to be identified. One base away there is no much larger clone; base qualities are not given. Collaborating institutions collected whole blood in K2EDTA tubes following their own protocols. For TCRbeta analysis, collaborators shipped samples in one of three forms: frozen whole blood, isolated PBMCs, or DNA extracted from either of those sample types. The sample belongs to a study of blood T cell repertoires in COVID-19 (dated by TCRdb to about 2020). Some background on the complete study: Collaborator samples came from the United States, Italy and Spain and covered acute and convalescent phases of COVID-19. A freely available public database, intended as a resource for researchers studying the immune response to SARS-CoV-2, is where the repertoires were released. Deeply sampled blood TCRbeta repertoires from subjects exposed to, actively infected with, or recovered from COVID-19 were included in the dataset. Sample metadata almost always included a de-identified subject ID, COVID-19 status, age in years and sex. The samples were drawn from two sources: the first 160 participants of the ongoing ImmuneRACE study, and about 1,300 subjects contributed by 6 global collaborators. Where available, HLA class I and class II types were taken from metadata supplied by the sample provider and were not determined by assay-based typing. The material from the prospective study consisted of cDNA or gDNA derived from T cells, B-cell-depleted T cells, or PBMCs.

General conclusions and limits of the study: How much clinical and demographic metadata was included differed by source and by participant, and the metadata was provided uncurated.

The immunoSEQ Assay, a bias-controlled multiplex PCR, was used to amplify TCRbeta CDR3 regions from genomic DNA. As for the authors' bioinformatics: The number of nucleated cells in each sample was estimated from the amplification of reference gene primers within the assay. To quantify the absolute abundance of each unique TCRbeta CDR3 rearrangement, sequence reads were collapsed and filtered. Productive Simpson clonality was computed per sample as the square root of Simpson's diversity index over productive rearrangements. The immuneACCESS repertoire file appears here via TCRdb, limited to in-frame rearrangements. These files lack a portion of the clones; in checked studies, under half of the deficit traces to unresolved V genes, and the cause of the others is not known. V, J and clone size are taken as reported in that table, and D and trimming were inferred from the DNA itself. For this sample the table gives around 37,000 clones, of which just under 85% were detected only once. The leading ten clones occupy under 5% of the sample.

From a lookup of the germline V gene, CDR1 and CDR2 are SGHRS and YFSETQ. V is shortened by 0 bases, J by 12 bases, and the region joining them spans 21 bases. From cysteine to phenylalanine, the CDR3 is 16 amino acids long. The DNA shown is the 48-base CDR3, in frame from base 1. This receptor was obtained from a man in his forties or fifties with active COVID-19. The sample was peripheral blood. The chain is made from TRBV5-1 and TRBJ1-4; TRBD1 is a weak D gene call, 6 bases matching. The DNA sequence is as follows: TGCGCCAGCAGCTTGGCCCCAGACAGGTCCGTCGGACAACTGTTTTTT. Translated, this is CASSLAPDRSVGQLFF.